The source of this T cell receptor (beta chain) is a study of blood T cell repertoires in COVID-19. In the authors' methods: Quantification of nucleated cells was approximated via reference gene primer amplification. Profiling relied on immunoSEQ multiplex PCR, and the TCRdb table lists in-frame clones only, not all of them. Clone size and the V and J calls come from that table; the DNA yielded D and trimming. The table records fewer than 150,000 clones, 78% of them present only once. Sequencing was performed on peripheral blood. The sequence was obtained from a man aged 55-75 years who had recovered from COVID-19.

The CDR3 region has the DNA TGTGCCAGTAGTAAGGGACAGGGCAATCAGCCCCAGCATTTT. Its translation is CASSKGQGNQPQHF. The chain combines TRBV19 with TRBJ1-5, with 8 nucleotides matching TRBD1. Germline CDR1 LNHDA, CDR2 SQIVND (reference sequence). The V segment lost 4 bases and the J segment 2 bases; nucleotides outside the gene matches: 1. This CDR3 is built from 14 residues.